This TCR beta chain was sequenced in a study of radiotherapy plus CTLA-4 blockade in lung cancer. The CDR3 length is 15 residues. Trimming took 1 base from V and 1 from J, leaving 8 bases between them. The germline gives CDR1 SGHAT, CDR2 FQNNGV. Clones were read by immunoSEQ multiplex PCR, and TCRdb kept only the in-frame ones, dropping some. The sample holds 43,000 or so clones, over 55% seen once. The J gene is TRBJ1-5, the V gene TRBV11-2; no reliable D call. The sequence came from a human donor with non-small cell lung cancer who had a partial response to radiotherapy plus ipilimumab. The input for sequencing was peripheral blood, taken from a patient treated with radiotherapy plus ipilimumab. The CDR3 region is CASSLGSGSNQPQHF. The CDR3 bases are TGTGCCAGCAGCTTAGGATCGGGAAGCAATCAGCCCCAGCATTTT.